Following are 2 T cell receptor beta chains from one sample sequenced in a study of T cell repertoires in cytomegalovirus infection. TCRdb re-called the reads through MiXCR, storing one row per CDR3 protein. The sample consists of around 570,000 distinct CDR3 sequences, around 40% of them appearing once. These receptors are not linked to any known antigen. This sample comprised cultured PBMCs, obtained from culture after CMV antigen stimulation. These receptors were collected from a human donor in good health (CMV status not recorded). Some clones in this sample may be carry-over from other donors' samples.

This clonotype showed up just once. This rearrangement joins TRBV6-6 to TRBJ1-5, with a possible D match to TRBD1 (6 bases). The CDR3 length is 18 residues. CDR1 and CDR2 (germline): MNHNY, SVGAGI (reference sequence). V lost 4 bases to trimming and J lost 2 bases, with 21 bases between them. CDR3 amino acids: CASSSVDWGGRGNQPQHF. CDR3 nucleotide sequence: TGTGCCAGCAGTTCCGTTGATTGGGGGGGCCGGGGCAATCAGCCCCAGCATTTT.

The rearrangement joins TRBV7-9 to TRBJ1-6; tentative D call: TRBD1 (6 bases). The length of the CDR3 is 16 residues. Trimming left V 1 base short and J 6 bases short, with 13 bases between. Germline loops: CDR1 SEHNR, CDR2 FQNEAQ (reference sequence). DNA for the CDR3: TGTGCCAGCAGCTTAGGTGGGACAAAGCGTAATTCACCCCTCCACTTT. It specifies CASSLGGTKRNSPLHF.